Listed below are T cell receptor beta chains from one sample, sequenced in a study of T-cell reconstitution after alpha-beta-depleted transplantation in children. MiXCR, applied by TCRdb to the PCR reads, yields one record per CDR3 protein. The sample holds some 300,000 distinct CDR3 sequences, approximately 7.3% seen once. The source was peripheral blood, collected 360 days after TCRalphabeta/CD19-depleted stem cell transplant. The receptors were gathered from a female patient aged 2 to 10 who had a stem cell transplant for Fanconi anemia, so the T cells may come from the graft donor. CDR3s include the opening cysteine and the closing phenylalanine or tryptophan. The D gene is left open where the match is weak. Clone size is shown for a subset of rows, as once, few, many or a class of expanded clone.

v_call	clone_size	d_call	j_call	cdr3_nt	cdr3_aa
TRBV11-2	many	NA	TRBJ2-4	TGTGCCAGCACTGATGGCAAAAACATTCAGTACTTC	CASTDGKNIQYF
TRBV27	few	TRBD2	TRBJ2-5	TGTGCCAGCAGTTGGCCTCAGCGGGGGGCGCGAGAGACCCAGTACTTC	CASSWPQRGARETQYF
TRBV5-1	many	NA	TRBJ2-3	TGCGCCAGCAGCAACCTAGCGTCCAGCACAGATACGCAGTATTTT	CASSNLASSTDTQYF
TRBV7-9	few	NA	TRBJ1-4	TGTGCCAGCAGCTTAGGGAGCCAAGCGGGGGAAAAACTGTTTTTT	CASSLGSQAGEKLFF
TRBV28	few	NA	TRBJ1-2	TGTGCCAGCAGAACGGATGTGGGAGGGGGCTACACCTTC	CASRTDVGGGYTF
TRBV20-1	many	NA	TRBJ2-1	TGCAGTCCAACCGTGGGGGGAGATTACAATGAGCAGTTCTTC	CSPTVGGDYNEQFF
TRBV6-1	many	NA	TRBJ1-2	TGTGCCAGCAGCCAAGGGAGTGGGAACTATGGCTACACCTTC	CASSQGSGNYGYTF
TRBV13	NA	NA	TRBJ2-5	TGTGCCAGCAGCTTTCTCGGCGTCGGTCCAGGGCAAGAGACCCAGTACTTC	CASSFLGVGPGQETQYF
TRBV5-1	many	NA	TRBJ2-1	TGCGCCAGCAGCTTGGGGGCACAGGGTAATGAGCAGTTCTTC	CASSLGAQGNEQFF
TRBV6-5	many	NA	TRBJ1-3	TGTGCCAGCAGTTACTCCACAGCTTCTGGAAACACCATATATTTT	CASSYSTASGNTIYF
TRBV25-1	NA	NA	TRBJ2-1	TGTGCCAGCAGTGAACTAGGGGGAAGCTACAATGAGCAGTTCTTC	CASSELGGSYNEQFF
TRBV5-1	few	NA	TRBJ1-1	TGCGCCAGCAGCATACAAGACCGGGACGGTGGTGTAAGGACTGAAGCTTTCTTT	CASSIQDRDGGVRTEAFF
TRBV20-1	many	NA	TRBJ2-3	TGCAGTGCTAGGGTACCCAGGGGAAGCACAGATACGCAGTATTTT	CSARVPRGSTDTQYF
TRBV5-1	NA	TRBD1	TRBJ2-2	TGCGCCAGCAGCATCCTCTCGACAGGGGAGGTGACCGGGGAGCTGTTTTTT	CASSILSTGEVTGELFF
TRBV12-3/TRBV12-4	many	TRBD2	TRBJ2-1	TGTGCCAGCAGTTTAGCGGGACTAGCGCGCGATGAGCAGTTCTTC	CASSLAGLARDEQFF
TRBV20-1	many	TRBD2	TRBJ2-2	TGCAGTGAACTAGCGGGACTCACCGGGGAGCTGTTTTTT	CSELAGLTGELFF
TRBV24-1	many	TRBD2	TRBJ2-5	TGTGCCACCAGTGATTTGGAAAGCGGGAGGTCACAAGAGACCCAGTACTTC	CATSDLESGRSQETQYF
TRBV2	many	NA	TRBJ2-2	TGTGCCAGCGGGAGAGGGACCGGGGAGCTGTTTTTT	CASGRGTGELFF
TRBV28	many	TRBD2	TRBJ2-3	TGTGCCAGCAGTTTCGCGGGAGGACCAGATACGCAGTATTTT	CASSFAGGPDTQYF
TRBV5-1	many	TRBD1	TRBJ1-1	TGCGCCAGCAGCTCGGGACAGTTGACTGAAGCTTTCTTT	CASSSGQLTEAFF
TRBV20-1	many	NA	TRBJ2-5	TGCAGTGCTCCTGGAGGGGAAGAGACCCAGTACTTC	CSAPGGEETQYF
TRBV7-2	many	TRBD2	TRBJ2-1	TGTGCCAGCAGCTTACTAGCGGGGACTTCCTACAATGAGCAGTTCTTC	CASSLLAGTSYNEQFF
TRBV5-1	NA	NA	TRBJ2-1	TGCGCCAGCAGCCCGTTGCCAGGGGAAGTCAATGAGCAGTTCTTC	CASSPLPGEVNEQFF
TRBV5-1	many	TRBD2	TRBJ2-7	TGCGCCAGCAGCCCGGGACTAGCGGCCGGGGAGCAGTACTTC	CASSPGLAAGEQYF
TRBV2	NA	TRBD2	TRBJ2-1	TGTGCCATCAAAGGGCCTAGCGGGATTTACAATGAGCAGTTCTTC	CAIKGPSGIYNEQFF
TRBV14	NA	NA	TRBJ2-7	TGTGCCAGCAGCCAAGCGGACGCCCCTGGGTACGAGCAGTACTTC	CASSQADAPGYEQYF
TRBV12-3/TRBV12-4	many	TRBD2	TRBJ2-3	TGTGCCAGCAGTTTATCTAGCGGGGGCACAGATACGCAGTATTTT	CASSLSSGGTDTQYF